This T cell receptor beta chain was found in a study of T cells in Graves' hyperthyroidism and ophthalmopathy. Across the whole study: Peripheral blood samples were taken at initial diagnosis, prior to any treatment.

This clonotype was seen many times. As yet, its antigen is unknown. Points from the study as a whole: The authors' 13 V-J model separated ophthalmopathy from stable hyperthyroidism.

RNA transcripts gave rise to amplified TCR beta CDR3 regions. The primer set for the first-round RT-PCR of the TCR CDR3 was HTBI. Each CDR3 protein is one row after TCRdb ran MiXCR on the multiplex PCR reads. Here the sample spans about 610,000 distinct CDR3 sequences, roughly 14% being singletons. Active moderate-to-severe ophthalmopathy, Clinical Activity Score at least 3, NOSPECS at least 4, under 3 months' duration. The PBMCs had their origin in around 9.1 ml of fresh peripheral blood. The CDR3 consists of 15 residues. Germline values: CDR1 DFQATT, CDR2 SNEGSKA (reference sequence). V was clipped by 3 bases and J by 2 bases, with 17 bases between them.

This sequence was found in a middle-aged woman with Graves' ophthalmopathy. The V call is TRBV20-1, the J call TRBJ2-7, with a possible D match to TRBD1 (6 bases). The specimen was blood. DNA of the CDR3: TGCAGTGCTAGGGACGTCCTAACAGGGACCTACGAGCAGTACTTC. Its protein product is CSARDVLTGTYEQYF.